One T cell receptor (beta chain) is described in this entry. These data come from a study of prognosis after radiotherapy for stage I lung cancer. Study-wide background: Oligometastatic NSCLC after surgical resection of the primary tumor was present in about 5 patients, while newly diagnosed primary stage I lung tumors were present in approximately 15. SBRT radiotherapy used 3 to 5 fractions and a biologically effective dose of at least 100 Gy.

Two-round multiplex PCR on genomic DNA was the method by which TCR beta CDR3 was amplified. TRBV and TRBJ genes each had their own specific primers in first-round PCR. TCRdb reprocessed the multiplex PCR reads with MiXCR, giving one entry per CDR3 protein. This sample has 13,000 to 15,000 distinct CDR3 sequences, with approximately 55% found just once. V was pared by 5 bases and J by 12 bases, with 12 bases between. The CDR3 spans 11 residues. Germline-derived CDR1 and CDR2 are MNHNS and SASEGT. The chain recombines TRBV6-1 with TRBJ2-3, with D maybe TRBD1 (6 bases). The sequence derives from a donor over 45 with non-small cell lung cancer. Sequences were derived from PBMCs, sampled before or after stereotactic body radiation therapy (not recorded which). The CDR3 spells CASSQGQYQYF. CDR3 DNA sequence: TGTGCCAGCAGTCAAGGACAGTATCAGTATTTT.